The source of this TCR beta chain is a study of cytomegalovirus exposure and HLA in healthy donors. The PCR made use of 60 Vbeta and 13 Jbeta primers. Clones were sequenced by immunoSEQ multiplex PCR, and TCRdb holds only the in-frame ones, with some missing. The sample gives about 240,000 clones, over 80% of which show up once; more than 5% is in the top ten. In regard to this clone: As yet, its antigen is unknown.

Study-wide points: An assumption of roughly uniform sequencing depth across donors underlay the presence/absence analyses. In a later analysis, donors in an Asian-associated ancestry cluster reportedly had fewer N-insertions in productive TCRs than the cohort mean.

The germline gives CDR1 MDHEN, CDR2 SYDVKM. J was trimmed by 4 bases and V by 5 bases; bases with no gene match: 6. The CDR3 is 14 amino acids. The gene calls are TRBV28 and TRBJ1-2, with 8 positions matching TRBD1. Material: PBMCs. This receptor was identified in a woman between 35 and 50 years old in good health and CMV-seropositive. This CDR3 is CASSAPQGGYGYTF. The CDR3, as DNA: TGTGCCAGCAGTGCACCACAGGGGGGCTATGGCTACACCTTC.